This T cell receptor beta chain stems from a study of shared clonotypes between healthy human individuals. Study observations and caveats: Clonotype sharing among donors, it was expected, would be affected by sequencing depth.

TCRdb's table, derived via immunoSEQ multiplex PCR, lists solely in-frame clones and lacks some. Of some 550,000 clones in the sample, approximately 97% were seen once. Concerning this clone: Its antigen is currently unknown.

The V gene's germline CDR1 is SGDLS and CDR2 YYNGEE. V was clipped by 4 bases and J by 2 bases, with 11 bases between them. The CDR3 has 14 residues. The sequence was obtained from a woman in her twenties or thirties in good health. The chain joins TRBV9 to TRBJ2-3; D is possibly TRBD2 (6 bases). What was sequenced was naive CD4+ T cells sorted from blood. Documented subset: CD45RA+ positively selected. For the CDR3, the DNA is TGTGCCAGCAGCACTCCGGGGGTCACAGATACGCAGTATTTT. Translating it yields CASSTPGVTDTQYF. Combining the CDR3 with reference TRBV9 and TRBJ2-3 gives the whole variable domain DSGVTQTPKHLITATGQRVTLRCSPRSGDLSVYWYQQSLDQGLQFLIQYYNGEERAKGNILERFSAQQFPDLHSELNLSSLELGDSALYFCASSTPGVTDTQYFGPGTRLTVL.